A single sample is the source of the 6 T cell receptor beta chains below, sequenced in a study of T cell repertoires in cytomegalovirus infection. Their antigens are not known. MiXCR was run by TCRdb on the reads, yielding one entry per CDR3 protein. Of approximately 1,000,000 distinct CDR3 sequences in the sample, around 31% were seen once. The sequencing used cultured CD8+ T cells from PBMCs, collected from culture after CMV antigen stimulation. Receptors were obtained from a human donor in good health (CMV status not recorded). Some clones in this sample may be carry-over from other donors' samples.

This clonotype was counted a few times. The V gene is TRBV7-8, the J gene TRBJ2-7; TRBD1 aligns across 8 bases. CDR3 length: 15 amino acids. The junction had 6 bases not matched to a gene; V was cut back by 5 bases and J by 0 bases. The germline V gene encodes CDR1 SGHVS and CDR2 FQNEAQ. CDR3 loop: CASSIDRGLSYEQYV. The CDR3 nucleotides are TGTGCCAGCAGCATTGACAGGGGTCTCTCCTACGAGCAGTACGTC.

This clonotype was seen only a few times. This sequence joins TRBV6-2 or TRBV6-3 and TRBJ1-1; D not resolved. V lost 9 bases and J lost 6, with 8 bases in between. CDR3 length equals 10 residues. Looked up from germline, CDR1 is MNHEY and CDR2 is SVGEGT. This chain's CDR3 is CARRTPEAFF. In nucleotides, the CDR3 is TGTGCCAGGCGAACTCCTGAAGCTTTCTTT.

This clonotype was observed once. In DNA, the CDR3 is TGTGCCGGCACAGGACAGGGGCTGAACACTGAAGCTTTCTTT. Translated: CAGTGQGLNTEAFF. This sequence joins TRBV28 and TRBJ1-1; 9 nucleotides align to TRBD1. Losses at the gene ends were 11 bases for V and 0 bases for J; bases not matched to a gene: 7. The CDR3 covers 14 residues. The germline CDR1 and CDR2 sequences are MDHEN and SYDVKM.

The chain combines TRBV4-3 with TRBJ2-1; D is possibly TRBD1 (6 bases). The germline V gene encodes CDR1 LGHNA and CDR2 YSLEER. The CDR3 has 16 amino acids. V was pared by 0 bases and J by 5 bases, with 14 bases between. The CDR3 sequence is CASSQDYGGPNNEQFF. The CDR3, as DNA: TGCGCCAGCAGCCAAGATTATGGGGGCCCGAACAATGAGCAGTTCTTC.

Worth noting for this clonotype: The junction differs from germline at one of its ends, possibly a read error. V and J are TRBV2 and TRBJ2-3; D is ambiguous. Germline lookup yields CDR1 SNHLY and CDR2 FYNNEI. The CDR3 totals 15 residues. This CDR3 is CASSEGQNSPDTQYF. The CDR3 nucleotides are TGTGCCAGCAGCGAAGGGCAAAATTCACCAGATACGCAGTATTTT.

The chain links TRBV7-6 to TRBJ2-3; 13 bases agree with TRBD2. V shed 2 bases and J 6 bases; nucleotides not matched to a gene: 5. The CDR3 contains 16 residues. CDR1 SGHVS and CDR2 FNYEAQ come from the germline V gene. In DNA, the CDR3 is TGTGCCAGCAGCTTAACTAGCGGGGGGGCAATTGATACGCAGTATTTT. It is translated as CASSLTSGGAIDTQYF.